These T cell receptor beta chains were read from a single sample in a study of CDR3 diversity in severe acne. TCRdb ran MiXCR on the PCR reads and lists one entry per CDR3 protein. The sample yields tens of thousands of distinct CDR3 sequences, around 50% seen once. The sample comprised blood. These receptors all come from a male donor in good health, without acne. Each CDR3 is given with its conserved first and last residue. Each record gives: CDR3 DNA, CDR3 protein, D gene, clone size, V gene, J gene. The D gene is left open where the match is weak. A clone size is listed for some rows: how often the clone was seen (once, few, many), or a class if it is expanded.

cdr3_nt: TGTGCCATCAGTGAGTCCCGACAGGGATGGGGAGCCTTC
cdr3_aa: CAISESRQGWGAF
d_call: TRBD1
clone_size: .
v_call: TRBV10-3
j_call: TRBJ1-2

cdr3_nt: TGTGCCAGCTCACCGAGCGGGCTTCCCTACGAGCAGTACTTC
cdr3_aa: CASSPSGLPYEQYF
d_call: .
clone_size: medium-sized
v_call: TRBV18
j_call: TRBJ2-7

cdr3_nt: TGCGCCAGCAGCTTTCTAGCGGGGGCCCCAGAGACCCAGTACTTC
cdr3_aa: CASSFLAGAPETQYF
d_call: TRBD2
clone_size: once
v_call: TRBV5-1
j_call: TRBJ2-5

cdr3_nt: .
cdr3_aa: CASSRAIRRTGKFTPPLWERDQHF
d_call: .
clone_size: .
v_call: TRBV28
j_call: TRBJ1-5

cdr3_nt: TGTGCCAGTAGTATAGGGGGGAGATGGGGCTCGCTTGAGACCCAGTACTTC
cdr3_aa: CASSIGGRWGSLETQYF
d_call: .
clone_size: .
v_call: TRBV19
j_call: TRBJ2-5

cdr3_nt: TGTGCCAGCAGCTTGCAGGGAATTGGGGGGGAGCTGTTTTTT
cdr3_aa: CASSLQGIGGELFF
d_call: .
clone_size: .
v_call: TRBV11-2
j_call: TRBJ2-2

cdr3_nt: TGTGCCAGCAGTGAGGGGGCAGGGGGCCCTGATACGCAGTATTTT
cdr3_aa: CASSEGAGGPDTQYF
d_call: TRBD1
clone_size: many
v_call: TRBV6-2/TRBV6-3
j_call: TRBJ2-3

cdr3_nt: TGTGCCAGCAAGGCGGATGCCTACGAGCAGTACTTC
cdr3_aa: CASKADAYEQYF
d_call: .
clone_size: .
v_call: TRBV2
j_call: TRBJ2-7

cdr3_nt: TGCGCCAGCAGCTTGGCGGGCGGGAGCTCCTACAATGAGCAGTTCTTC
cdr3_aa: CASSLAGGSSYNEQFF
d_call: TRBD2
clone_size: many
v_call: TRBV5-1
j_call: TRBJ2-1

cdr3_nt: TGCAGCGTTGTTAAACGAGGGACAGGGGATCGGAAACTGTTTTTT
cdr3_aa: CSVVKRGTGDRKLFF
d_call: TRBD1
clone_size: .
v_call: TRBV29-1
j_call: TRBJ1-4

cdr3_nt: TGTGCCAGCAGTTACTCAGCGACCGGGACTAGCGGGCCCTCCTACGAGCAGTACTTC
cdr3_aa: CASSYSATGTSGPSYEQYF
d_call: TRBD2
clone_size: once
v_call: TRBV6-5
j_call: TRBJ2-7

cdr3_nt: TGTGCCAGCAGGCCTCCGGGACAGGGCTCCACCGAGCAGTACTTC
cdr3_aa: CASRPPGQGSTEQYF
d_call: TRBD1
clone_size: .
v_call: TRBV7-4
j_call: TRBJ2-7

cdr3_nt: TGTGCCACCAGCCAAGGACTTTACACTGAAGCTTTCTTT
cdr3_aa: CATSQGLYTEAFF
d_call: .
clone_size: .
v_call: TRBV15
j_call: TRBJ1-1

cdr3_nt: TGTGCCACCAGCAGGACTAGCGGACAAGAGACCCAGTACTTC
cdr3_aa: CATSRTSGQETQYF
d_call: TRBD2
clone_size: many
v_call: TRBV15
j_call: TRBJ2-5

cdr3_nt: TGTGCCAGCAGCTTAGCTGCGCGTATGTACGAGCAGTACTTC
cdr3_aa: CASSLAARMYEQYF
d_call: .
clone_size: .
v_call: TRBV11-2
j_call: TRBJ2-7

cdr3_nt: TGCAGCACCAGGGATTGGGAGTTTTTCACAGATACTGAAGCTTTCTTT
cdr3_aa: CSTRDWEFFTDTEAFF
d_call: .
clone_size: .
v_call: TRBV20-1
j_call: TRBJ1-1

cdr3_nt: TGCAGCGTTGGCCACAGGGGGACCTACGAGCAGTACTTC
cdr3_aa: CSVGHRGTYEQYF
d_call: TRBD1
clone_size: .
v_call: TRBV29-1
j_call: TRBJ2-7

cdr3_nt: TGTGCCGCTAGGACAGGGGGTAATGAAAAACTGTTTTTT
cdr3_aa: CAARTGGNEKLFF
d_call: TRBD1
clone_size: .
v_call: TRBV10-3
j_call: TRBJ1-4

cdr3_nt: TGTGCCAGTAGTATAGATTCGGGACAGGGAGCCTACAATGAGCAGTATTTT
cdr3_aa: CASSIDSGQGAYNEQYF
d_call: TRBD1
clone_size: .
v_call: TRBV19
j_call: TRBJ2-3

cdr3_nt: TGTGCCAGCAGCACCACCGAGGACAGAATCAACTACGAGCAGTACTTC
cdr3_aa: CASSTTEDRINYEQYF
d_call: .
clone_size: .
v_call: TRBV6-5
j_call: TRBJ2-7

cdr3_nt: TGTGCCAGCAGTTACCCGAAGGGTTCTAGCGGCCAAGAGACCCAGTACTTC
cdr3_aa: CASSYPKGSSGQETQYF
d_call: TRBD2
clone_size: .
v_call: TRBV6-1
j_call: TRBJ2-5

cdr3_nt: TGCAGTGCCAGACGGGGGAATCAGCCCCAGCATTTT
cdr3_aa: CSARRGNQPQHF
d_call: .
clone_size: .
v_call: TRBV20-1
j_call: TRBJ1-5

cdr3_nt: TGTGCCAGCAGCCGGGGGACTAGCGGATTCACGGACGAGCAGTACTTC
cdr3_aa: CASSRGTSGFTDEQYF
d_call: TRBD2
clone_size: .
v_call: TRBV7-9
j_call: TRBJ2-7

cdr3_nt: TGTGCCAGCAGCTCCCGGACTAGCGGGGGGCAAGAGACCCAGTACTTC
cdr3_aa: CASSSRTSGGQETQYF
d_call: TRBD2
clone_size: .
v_call: TRBV13
j_call: TRBJ2-5

cdr3_nt: .
cdr3_aa: CASSFYICSAPTRGYNEQFF
d_call: .
clone_size: .
v_call: TRBV7-9
j_call: TRBJ2-1

cdr3_nt: TGCGCCAGCACAAAGCTAGCGGGAGAGGCCTACGAGCAGTACTTC
cdr3_aa: CASTKLAGEAYEQYF
d_call: TRBD2
clone_size: many
v_call: TRBV5-1
j_call: TRBJ2-7

cdr3_nt: TGCAGTGTTAACAGACCGGGACAGAACTATGGCTACACCTTC
cdr3_aa: CSVNRPGQNYGYTF
d_call: TRBD1
clone_size: .
v_call: TRBV20-1
j_call: TRBJ1-2

cdr3_nt: TGTGCCAGCACCCCAGGAGGACAGCCCCAGCATTTT
cdr3_aa: CASTPGGQPQHF
d_call: .
clone_size: many
v_call: TRBV2
j_call: TRBJ1-5

cdr3_nt: TGTGCCAGCAGCGGTCGGACGCTGAACACTGAAGCTTTCTTT
cdr3_aa: CASSGRTLNTEAFF
d_call: .
clone_size: few
v_call: TRBV7-2
j_call: TRBJ1-1

cdr3_nt: TGCAGTGCTAGATCTGGGACTGTGGCTAACTATGGCTACACCTTC
cdr3_aa: CSARSGTVANYGYTF
d_call: .
clone_size: .
v_call: TRBV20-1
j_call: TRBJ1-2

cdr3_nt: TGTGCCAGCAGCGAATTTGTTGGCAGGGGCGAGCAGTACTTC
cdr3_aa: CASSEFVGRGEQYF
d_call: .
clone_size: .
v_call: TRBV7-9
j_call: TRBJ2-7

cdr3_nt: TGCGCCAGCAGCTGGGAGGGCGGCCTTAGCGGGGAGCTGTTTTTT
cdr3_aa: CASSWEGGLSGELFF
d_call: TRBD2
clone_size: .
v_call: TRBV5-1
j_call: TRBJ2-2

cdr3_nt: TGTGCCAGCAGCCCGGGGGCGGTGGAGGGCTACACCTTC
cdr3_aa: CASSPGAVEGYTF
d_call: .
clone_size: .
v_call: TRBV2
j_call: TRBJ1-2

cdr3_nt: TGCAGCGTTGCCGGGACTAGCGGGAGAGGCAATGAGCAGTTCTTC
cdr3_aa: CSVAGTSGRGNEQFF
d_call: TRBD2
clone_size: .
v_call: TRBV29-1
j_call: TRBJ2-1

cdr3_nt: TGTGCCACTAGAGGGGGGTCACTGGACGAGCAGTACTTC
cdr3_aa: CATRGGSLDEQYF
d_call: .
clone_size: .
v_call: TRBV19
j_call: TRBJ2-7

cdr3_nt: TGTGCCAGTAGTACAGGGTACGGCTGTGGCTACACCTTC
cdr3_aa: CASSTGYGCGYTF
d_call: .
clone_size: once
v_call: TRBV19
j_call: TRBJ1-2

cdr3_nt: TGTGCCAGCAGCTTGTTGGTGAACACTGAAGCTTTCTTT
cdr3_aa: CASSLLVNTEAFF
d_call: .
clone_size: medium-sized
v_call: TRBV7-3
j_call: TRBJ1-1

cdr3_nt: TGTGCCAGCTCAGCGATGATCGGGGTTTCCTCCTACGAGCAGTACTTC
cdr3_aa: CASSAMIGVSSYEQYF
d_call: .
clone_size: many
v_call: TRBV18
j_call: TRBJ2-7

cdr3_nt: TGTGCCAGCAGTGTACGCGACAGGGGGGCCTTC
cdr3_aa: CASSVRDRGAF
d_call: TRBD1
clone_size: .
v_call: TRBV2
j_call: TRBJ2-5

cdr3_nt: TGCGCCAGCAGCCCCAGGACAGGGGTGCCTTCACCCCTCCACTTT
cdr3_aa: CASSPRTGVPSPLHF
d_call: TRBD1
clone_size: few
v_call: TRBV5-1
j_call: TRBJ1-6

cdr3_nt: TGTACCAGCCGTGAAAGCCAGGTCGCTAACTATGGCTACACCTTC
cdr3_aa: CTSRESQVANYGYTF
d_call: .
clone_size: .
v_call: TRBV2
j_call: TRBJ1-2

cdr3_nt: TGTGCCAGCAGTCGTCCGGGACAGGGGGGGGAAGGCTACACCTTC
cdr3_aa: CASSRPGQGGEGYTF
d_call: TRBD1
clone_size: many
v_call: TRBV2
j_call: TRBJ1-2

cdr3_nt: TGTGCCAGCTGGGGCGGGGCGATGAACACTGAAGCTTTCTTT
cdr3_aa: CASWGGAMNTEAFF
d_call: .
clone_size: many
v_call: TRBV25-1
j_call: TRBJ1-1

cdr3_nt: TGTGCCATCAGCAAAGACCCAATTCTCTACGAGCAGTACTTC
cdr3_aa: CAISKDPILYEQYF
d_call: .
clone_size: .
v_call: TRBV10-3
j_call: TRBJ2-7

cdr3_nt: TGTGCCAGCAGCTTCAGGACTAGCGGGAGAGAACAGTATTTT
cdr3_aa: CASSFRTSGREQYF
d_call: TRBD2
clone_size: .
v_call: TRBV7-9
j_call: TRBJ2-3

cdr3_nt: TGCAGCGCCGGACAGTCCAATCAGCCCCAGCATTTT
cdr3_aa: CSAGQSNQPQHF
d_call: .
clone_size: .
v_call: TRBV29-1
j_call: TRBJ1-5

cdr3_nt: TGTGCCAGCTCAAGCATTAAGAACACTGAAGCTTTCTTT
cdr3_aa: CASSSIKNTEAFF
d_call: .
clone_size: many
v_call: TRBV18
j_call: TRBJ1-1

cdr3_nt: TGCGCCAGCAGCCACTCGAGTCTGGGGCGGGACGGGGAGCTGTTTTTT
cdr3_aa: CASSHSSLGRDGELFF
d_call: .
clone_size: few
v_call: TRBV4-1
j_call: TRBJ2-2

cdr3_nt: TGTGCCACCAGTGACCCCGGGACCACCACCGGGGAGCTGTTTTTT
cdr3_aa: CATSDPGTTTGELFF
d_call: .
clone_size: .
v_call: TRBV24-1
j_call: TRBJ2-2

cdr3_nt: TGTGCCAGCAGACCCCCCCGAACGGTGAACACTGAAGCTTTCTTT
cdr3_aa: CASRPPRTVNTEAFF
d_call: .
clone_size: .
v_call: TRBV7-4
j_call: TRBJ1-1

cdr3_nt: TGTGCCAGCAGTCAAGGACTAGCGGGGTACTACGAGCAGTACTTC
cdr3_aa: CASSQGLAGYYEQYF
d_call: TRBD2
clone_size: many
v_call: TRBV27
j_call: TRBJ2-7

cdr3_nt: TGTGCCAGCTCACCCGCAGAAGGGGGGACGTGGAATTCACCCCTCCACTTT
cdr3_aa: CASSPAEGGTWNSPLHF
d_call: .
clone_size: .
v_call: TRBV25-1
j_call: TRBJ1-6

cdr3_nt: TGCAGTGCCGGAGCTAGCGGGCGCCTAGCCAAAAACATTCAGTACTTC
cdr3_aa: CSAGASGRLAKNIQYF
d_call: TRBD2
clone_size: many
v_call: TRBV20-1
j_call: TRBJ2-4

cdr3_nt: TGTGCCATAGGGACTAGCAATGAGCAGTTCTTC
cdr3_aa: CAIGTSNEQFF
d_call: TRBD2
clone_size: .
v_call: TRBV10-3
j_call: TRBJ2-1

cdr3_nt: TGTGCCAGCAGCGCGAGCCGGGACCTCACCTACGAGCAGTACTTC
cdr3_aa: CASSASRDLTYEQYF
d_call: .
clone_size: medium-sized
v_call: TRBV7-9
j_call: TRBJ2-7

cdr3_nt: TGCGCCAGCAGCTTGGAGGGGGCCGAGCAGTACTTC
cdr3_aa: CASSLEGAEQYF
d_call: TRBD1
clone_size: .
v_call: TRBV5-1
j_call: TRBJ2-7